This entry features one TCR beta chain sequence. No antigen is known for it. The data were taken from a study of cytomegalovirus exposure and HLA in healthy donors. Study-wide context: One earlier analysis, a look at 150 million to 200 million T cells, found some 110 million unique TCR beta sequences.

It was with 60 Vbeta and 13 Jbeta primers that the PCR ran. Assay: immunoSEQ multiplex PCR; the TCRdb copy retains only in-frame clones and omits some. The data hold more than 150,000 clones, with around three quarters observed a single time. Whole-study findings and limits: Later examination showed HLA-associated TCR beta chains had greater clonal expansion than equally common others. Previously analyzed data showed that most TCR beta V segments were productive at a frequency of about 90% or about 30%. In a later analysis, V- and J-gene trimming of beta chains associated with a DCLRE1C missense variant, replicated independently.

The CDR3 covers 13 residues. Germline loops: CDR1 MDHEN, CDR2 SYDVKM. Deletions cut 4 bases from V and 2 bases from J, with 8 bases between. V gene TRBV28 combines with J gene TRBJ1-2; D not resolved. The receptor's source is a woman aged 30 to 39 in good health and CMV-seropositive. Sequencing used PBMCs. The CDR3 nucleotides read TGTGCCAGCAGTTGGCAGGAAAACTATGGCTACACCTTC. Translation: CASSWQENYGYTF.